This T cell receptor (beta chain) was obtained from a study of OX40 agonist ivuxolimab in advanced cancers. In the study overall: The mean age was roughly 60 years, ranging from about 20 to 79, with about four fifths of participants male.

The V end lost 4 bases, the J end lost 2 bases, and 15 bases lay between the germline ends. The germline V gene encodes CDR1 SGHRS and CDR2 YFSETQ. The CDR3 has 15 amino acids. Generated by immunoSEQ multiplex PCR, the TCRdb table keeps only in-frame clones and is missing some. In the table there are some 130,000 clones, 90% of which are singletons. The chain links TRBV5-1 to TRBJ2-5, with D perhaps TRBD1 (6 bases). The sequence was collected from an adult with an advanced solid tumor such as melanoma, head and neck, liver or kidney cancer. The sample in question was CD4+ or CD8+ T cells sorted from blood, obtained in a trial of the OX40 agonist ivuxolimab. The CDR3 loop is CASSRLGQMQETQYF. The CDR3 DNA is TGCGCCAGCAGCCGGTTAGGACAGATGCAAGAGACCCAGTACTTC. The full variable domain, with the rest looked up from reference TRBV5-1 and TRBJ2-5, is KAGVTQTPRYLIKTRGQQVTLSCSPISGHRSVSWYQQTPGQGLQFLFEYFSETQRNKGNFPGRFSGRQFSNSRSEMNVSTLELGDSALYLCASSRLGQMQETQYFGPGTRLLVL.